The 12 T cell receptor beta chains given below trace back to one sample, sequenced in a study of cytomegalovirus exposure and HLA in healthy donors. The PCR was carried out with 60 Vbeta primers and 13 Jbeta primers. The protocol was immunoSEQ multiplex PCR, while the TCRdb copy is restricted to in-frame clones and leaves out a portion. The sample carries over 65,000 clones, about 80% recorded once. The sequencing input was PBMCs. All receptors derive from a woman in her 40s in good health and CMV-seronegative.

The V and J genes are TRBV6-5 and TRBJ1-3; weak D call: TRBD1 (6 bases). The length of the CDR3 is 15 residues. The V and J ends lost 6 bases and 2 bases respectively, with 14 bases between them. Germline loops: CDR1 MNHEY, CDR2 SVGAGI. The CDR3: CASRKDSVAGNTIYF. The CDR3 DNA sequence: TGTGCCAGCAGAAAGGACAGTGTGGCTGGAAACACCATATATTTT.

The CDR3 nucleotides read TGCGCCAGCAGCTCAGGACAGGGGGAAACCTACGAGCAGTACTTC. Its protein product is CASSSGQGETYEQYF. This chain connects TRBV5-1 to TRBJ2-7; TRBD1 aligns across 10 bases. Germline-derived CDR1 and CDR2 are SGHRS and YFSETQ. The CDR3 runs to 15 residues. J lost 2 bases, V lost 3 bases, and 5 bases had no gene match.

CDR3 sequence reads: CASSIGTVNTEAFF. The CDR3 DNA reads TGCGCCAGCAGCATAGGGACAGTGAACACTGAAGCTTTCTTT. The chain carries TRBV5-1 and TRBJ1-1, with 7 bases identical to TRBD1. The CDR3 covers 14 residues. Per germline, CDR1 SGHRS and CDR2 YFSETQ. V dropped 4 bases and J dropped 0; count of bases not matched to a gene: 3.

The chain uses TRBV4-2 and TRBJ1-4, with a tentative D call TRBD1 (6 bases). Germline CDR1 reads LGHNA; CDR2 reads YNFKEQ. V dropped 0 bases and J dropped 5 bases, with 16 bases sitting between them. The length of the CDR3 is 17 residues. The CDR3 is CASSQDKQGWINEKLFF. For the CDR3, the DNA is TGTGCCAGCAGCCAAGATAAACAGGGATGGATAAATGAAAAACTGTTTTTT.

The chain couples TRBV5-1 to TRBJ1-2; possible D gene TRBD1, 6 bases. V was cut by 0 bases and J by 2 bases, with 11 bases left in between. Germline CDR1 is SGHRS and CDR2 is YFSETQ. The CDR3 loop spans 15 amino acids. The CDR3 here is CASSLGGGGNYGYTF. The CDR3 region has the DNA TGCGCCAGCAGCTTGGGCGGGGGGGGCAACTATGGCTACACCTTC.

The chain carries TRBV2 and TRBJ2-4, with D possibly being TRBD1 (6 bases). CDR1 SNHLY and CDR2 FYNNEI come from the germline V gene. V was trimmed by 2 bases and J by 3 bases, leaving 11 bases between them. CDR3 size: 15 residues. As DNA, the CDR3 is TGTGCCAGCAGTGAATCCCGGACAGACAAAAACATTCAGTACTTC. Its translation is CASSESRTDKNIQYF.

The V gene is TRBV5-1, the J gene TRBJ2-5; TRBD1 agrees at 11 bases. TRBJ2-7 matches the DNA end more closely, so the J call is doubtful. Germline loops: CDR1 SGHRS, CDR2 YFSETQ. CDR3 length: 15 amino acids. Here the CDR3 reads CASSQGGTGGYEQYF. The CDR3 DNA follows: TGCGCCAGCAGCCAGGGAGGGACAGGGGGCTACGAGCAGTACTTC.

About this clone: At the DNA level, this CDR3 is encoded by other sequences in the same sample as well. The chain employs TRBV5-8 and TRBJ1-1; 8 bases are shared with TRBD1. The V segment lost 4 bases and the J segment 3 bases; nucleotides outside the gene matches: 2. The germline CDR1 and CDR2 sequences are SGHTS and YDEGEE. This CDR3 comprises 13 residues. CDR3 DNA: TGTGCCAGCAGCCGCAGGGGGCACACTGAAGCTTTCTTT. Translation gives CASSRRGHTEAFF.

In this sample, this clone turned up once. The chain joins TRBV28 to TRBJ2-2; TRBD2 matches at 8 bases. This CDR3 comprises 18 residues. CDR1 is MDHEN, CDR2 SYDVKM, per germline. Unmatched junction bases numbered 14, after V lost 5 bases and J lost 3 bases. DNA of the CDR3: TGTGCCAGCAGTGGTTTGGCTAGCGGGCGGCGTGACACCGGGGAGCTGTTTTTT. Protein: CASSGLASGRRDTGELFF.

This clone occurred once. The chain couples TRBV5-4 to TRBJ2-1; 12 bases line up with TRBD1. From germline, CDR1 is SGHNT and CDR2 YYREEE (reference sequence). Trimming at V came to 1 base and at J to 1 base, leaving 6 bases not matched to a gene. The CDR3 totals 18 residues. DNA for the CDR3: TGTGCCAGCAGCTTGAAAGGGACAGGGGGCCTATCCTACAATGAGCAGTTCTTC. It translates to CASSLKGTGGLSYNEQFF.

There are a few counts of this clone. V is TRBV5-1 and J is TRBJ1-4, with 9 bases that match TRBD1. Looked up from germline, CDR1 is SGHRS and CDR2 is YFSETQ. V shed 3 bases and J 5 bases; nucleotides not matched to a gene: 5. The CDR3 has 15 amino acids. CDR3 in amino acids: CASSSTGTGNEKLFF. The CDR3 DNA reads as TGCGCCAGCAGCTCCACCGGGACAGGGAATGAAAAACTGTTTTTT.

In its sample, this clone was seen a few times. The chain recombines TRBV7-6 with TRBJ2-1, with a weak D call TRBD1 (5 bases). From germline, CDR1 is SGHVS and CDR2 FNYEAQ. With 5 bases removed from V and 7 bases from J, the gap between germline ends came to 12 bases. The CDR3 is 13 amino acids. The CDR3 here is CASSATRQNEQFF. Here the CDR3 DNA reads TGTGCCAGCAGCGCTACCCGACAGAATGAGCAGTTCTTC.